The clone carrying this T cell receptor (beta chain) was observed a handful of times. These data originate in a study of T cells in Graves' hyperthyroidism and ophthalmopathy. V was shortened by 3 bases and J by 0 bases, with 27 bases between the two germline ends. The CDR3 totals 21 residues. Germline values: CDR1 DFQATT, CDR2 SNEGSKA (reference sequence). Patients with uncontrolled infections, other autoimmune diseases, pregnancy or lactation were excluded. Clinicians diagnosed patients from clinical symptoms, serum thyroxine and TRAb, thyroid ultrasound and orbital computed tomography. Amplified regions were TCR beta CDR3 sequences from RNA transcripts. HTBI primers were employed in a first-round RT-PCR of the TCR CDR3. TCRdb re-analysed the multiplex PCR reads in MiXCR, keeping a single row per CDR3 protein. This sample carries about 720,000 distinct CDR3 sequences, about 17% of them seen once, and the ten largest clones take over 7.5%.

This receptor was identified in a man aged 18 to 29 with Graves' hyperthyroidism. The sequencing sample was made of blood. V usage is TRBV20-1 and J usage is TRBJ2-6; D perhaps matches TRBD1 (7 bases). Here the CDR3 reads CSARSIGGEQGTSSGANVLTF. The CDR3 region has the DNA TGCAGTGCTAGGTCAATCGGCGGGGAACAGGGGACAAGCTCTGGGGCCAACGTCCTGACTTTC.